The 32 T cell receptor beta chains listed next were all sequenced from one sample in a study of blood T cell repertoires in COVID-19. Sequencing used immunoSEQ multiplex PCR; TCRdb keeps in-frame clones, though not all of them. Of about 75,000 clones in the sample, about 74% are singletons; the top ten hold 2% to 3%. Sequenced: peripheral blood. These receptors were obtained from a human donor with acute or convalescent COVID-19. The donor label of this sample is uncertain.

Here the CDR3 reads CASSASGSFGGELFF. The CDR3 DNA follows: TGTGCCAGCAGTGCTAGCGGGTCCTTCGGCGGGGAGCTGTTTTTT. The chain recombines TRBV27 with TRBJ2-2; 8 bases line up with TRBD2. There are 15 residues in the CDR3. Germline V lookup: CDR1 MNHEY, CDR2 SMNVEV (reference sequence). V was pared by 5 bases and J by 7 bases, with 9 bases of the junction left unmatched.

V is TRBV28 and J is TRBJ2-5, with D tentatively TRBD1 (5 bases). V lost 6 bases, J lost 0 bases, and 17 bases lay in between. The CDR3 has 16 residues. From germline, CDR1 is MDHEN and CDR2 SYDVKM. The CDR3: CASRPQGFGYQETQYF. The CDR3 DNA is TGTGCCAGCAGGCCGCAGGGATTTGGGTACCAAGAGACCCAGTACTTC.

The chain joins TRBV5-6 to TRBJ2-5, with a possible D match to TRBD1 (6 bases). The CDR3 length is 14 residues. Trimming took off 4 bases at V and 3 bases at J, with 13 bases between the two ends. Per germline, CDR1 SGHDT and CDR2 YYEEEE. CDR3 sequence: CASSRAGVKETQYF. The CDR3 nucleotides read TGTGCCAGCAGCCGCGCAGGGGTCAAAGAGACCCAGTACTTC.

The chain uses TRBV4-1 and TRBJ1-4; D unresolved. This CDR3 contains 14 residues. V lost 2 bases and J 4 bases, leaving 8 bases between the germline ends. Germline loops: CDR1 MGHRA, CDR2 YSYEKL. The CDR3 here is CASSQSRINEKLFF. The CDR3 DNA sequence: TGCGCCAGCAGCCAAAGCAGGATTAATGAAAAACTGTTTTTT.

Comment on this clone: Mismatch with germline at one junction end may stem from a read error. This chain uses TRBV4-3 with TRBJ2-2, with D possibly matching TRBD2 (6 bases). Germline lookup yields CDR1 LGHNA and CDR2 YSLEER. The CDR3 contains 17 residues. CDR3: CAGSQEGSGRNTGELFF. For the CDR3, the DNA is TGCGCCGGCAGCCAAGAGGGTAGCGGAAGGAACACCGGGGAGCTGTTTTTT.

The J gene is TRBJ2-7, the V gene TRBV7-8; tentatively, D is TRBD1 (5 bases). The germline V gene encodes CDR1 SGHVS and CDR2 FQNEAQ. The CDR3 length is 17 residues. Trimming removed 6 bases from V and 2 bases from J, with 23 bases in between. This CDR3 is CASRLSGAKGLPYEQYF. CDR3 coding DNA: TGTGCCAGCAGATTATCTGGGGCTAAGGGCCTACCCTACGAGCAGTACTTC. Based on the CDR3 plus reference TRBV7-8 and TRBJ2-7, the full variable domain is GAGVSQSPRYKVAKRGQDVALRCDPISGHVSLFWYQQALGQGPEFLTYFQNEAQLDKSGLPSDRFFAERPEGSVSTLKIQRTQQEDSAVYLCASRLSGAKGLPYEQYFGPGTRLTVT.

CDR3 in DNA: TGTGCCAGCAGGCCCCCGCCGGGACTAGCGGGGGGGCCAGGTCGGGGGAATGAGCAGTTCTTC. It yields the protein CASRPPPGLAGGPGRGNEQFF. This chain joins TRBV27 and TRBJ2-1; 16 bases fit TRBD2. Trimming removed 6 bases from V and 7 bases from J; junction bases left unmatched: 21. CDR1 and CDR2 from the germline V gene are MNHEY and SMNVEV (reference sequence). This CDR3 contains 21 residues.

This clone was seen only a few times. The chain recombines TRBV30 with TRBJ2-1, with 8 bases lining up with TRBD2. Germline trimming cut 5 bases from V and 7 bases from J; bases unmatched to any gene: 10. Germline V gene data show CDR1 as GTSNPN and CDR2 as SVGIG (reference sequence). This CDR3 spans 14 amino acids. The CDR3 region is CAWSKGLVGNEQFF. The CDR3 bases are TGTGCCTGGTCGAAGGGACTAGTCGGGAATGAGCAGTTCTTC.

This chain connects TRBV6-1 to TRBJ1-2; tentatively, D is TRBD1 (6 bases). This CDR3 is 16 amino acids long. In germline, CDR1 is MNHNS, CDR2 SASEGT. Deletions cut 2 bases from V and 4 bases from J, with 17 bases between. Here the CDR3 DNA reads TGTGCCAGCAGTGAACGGTTTGGGGGGGCTGGCTATGGCTACACCTTC. Translating it yields CASSERFGGAGYGYTF.

The genes are TRBV19 and TRBJ1-1, with no clear D. The germline V gene has CDR1 LNHDA and CDR2 SQIVND (reference sequence). Trimming removed 5 bases at V and 3 bases at J, with 16 bases between. The CDR3 totals 15 residues. Here the CDR3 DNA reads TGTGCCAGTAGTGGACGAGGAGGGAAGGACACTGAAGCTTTCTTT. Protein: CASSGRGGKDTEAFF.

This clone appeared a single time. The V call is TRBV4-1, the J call TRBJ1-5; D uncertain. Between the trimmed V and J ends, which lost 6 bases and 3 bases, there was a span of 15 bases. The CDR3 loop spans 15 amino acids. CDR1 is MGHRA, CDR2 YSYEKL, per germline. Here the CDR3 reads CASRRNALNNQPQHF. Written as DNA, the CDR3 is TGCGCCAGCAGACGAAACGCACTGAACAATCAGCCCCAGCATTTT.

This chain joins TRBV15 and TRBJ2-1; no definite D call. Germline CDR1 reads LNHNV; CDR2 reads YYDKDF (reference sequence). The CDR3 is made up of 12 amino acids. Between the trimmed V and J ends, which lost 1 base and 4 bases, there was a span of 2 bases. The CDR3 region has the DNA TGTGCCACCAGCAGAGCTTACAATGAGCAGTTCTTC. Residues: CATSRAYNEQFF.

This clone was recorded once. The chain employs TRBV19 and TRBJ1-2; TRBD1 matches at 7 bases. The junction had 16 bases not matched to a gene; V was cut back by 7 bases and J by 5 bases. The CDR3 consists of 16 residues. The germline gives CDR1 LNHDA, CDR2 SQIVND (reference sequence). The CDR3 is CASKGGTGQDLYGYTF. In nucleotides, the CDR3 is TGTGCCAGTAAGGGTGGAACTGGACAGGACCTATATGGCTACACCTTC.

This clone was counted once. The V gene is TRBV30, the J gene TRBJ1-2; D might be TRBD1 (6 bases). Germline assignment: CDR1 GTSNPN and CDR2 SVGIG (reference sequence). The CDR3 is made up of 13 amino acids. For the CDR3, the DNA is TGTGGGCTGCAGGGGCCCACCTACTATGGCTACACCTTC. This codes for CGLQGPTYYGYTF. Based on the CDR3 plus reference TRBV30 and TRBJ1-2, the full variable domain is SQTIHQWPATLVQPVGSPLSLECTVEGTSNPNLYWYRQAAGRGLQLLFYSVGIGQISSEVPQNLSASRPQDRQFILSSKKLLLSDSGFYLCGLQGPTYYGYTFGSGTRLTVV.

The rearrangement uses TRBV7-9 and TRBJ2-4; no clear D gene. The V and J ends lost 7 bases and 6 bases respectively, with 10 bases between them. Germline CDR1 reads SEHNR; CDR2 reads FQNEAQ (reference sequence). The CDR3 contains 12 residues. The CDR3 DNA follows: TGTGCCAGCACCCCCCCTAGAAACATTCAGTACTTC. This sequence encodes CASTPPRNIQYF.

The chain recombines TRBV7-3 with TRBJ2-3; 7 bases map to TRBD2. CDR3 length: 15 amino acids. The trim removed 0 bases at V and 2 bases at J, leaving 2 bases unmatched. In germline, CDR1 is SGHTA, CDR2 FQGTGA. The DNA of the CDR3 is TGTGCCAGCAGCTTAACTCGGGGGGACACAGATACGCAGTATTTT. Translated, it gives CASSLTRGDTDTQYF.

V gene TRBV19 combines with J gene TRBJ1-6, with 10 bases identical to TRBD1. Losses at the gene ends were 7 bases for V and 9 bases for J; bases not matched to a gene: 6. The CDR3 runs to 14 residues. The V gene's germline CDR1 is LNHDA and CDR2 SQIVND (reference sequence). The CDR3 DNA reads TGTGCCAGTACTCCCGGGGACAGGGGTTCACCCCTCCACTTT. It codes for CASTPGDRGSPLHF.

The V gene is TRBV14, the J gene TRBJ2-1; tentatively, D is TRBD1 (8 bases). The germline gives CDR1 SGHDN, CDR2 FVKESK. Trimming shortened V by 4 bases and J by 6 bases, and 19 bases separated the two germline ends. The length of the CDR3 is 16 residues. This chain's CDR3 is CASSRRYRGGFNEQFF. The DNA for the CDR3 is TGTGCCAGCAGCCGCCGGTACAGGGGGGGTTTCAATGAGCAGTTCTTC. The full variable domain, in which reference TRBV14 and TRBJ2-1 provide the parts outside the CDR3, is EAGVTQFPSHSVIEKGQTVTLRCDPISGHDNLYWYRRVMGKEIKFLLHFVKESKQDESGMPNNRFLAERTGGTYSTLKVQPAELEDSGVYFCASSRRYRGGFNEQFFGPGTRLTVL.

This clone has only one observation. The chain joins TRBV19 to TRBJ2-1, with 7 bases lining up with TRBD2. CDR3 length: 16 amino acids. J lost 0 bases, V lost 7 bases, and 9 bases had no gene match. Looked up from germline, CDR1 is LNHDA and CDR2 is SQIVND (reference sequence). CDR3 DNA sequence: TGTGCCAGTAAGGACGGGAGGACTAGCTCCTACAATGAGCAGTTCTTC. Amino acid sequence: CASKDGRTSSYNEQFF. The full variable domain, completed using reference TRBV19 and TRBJ2-1, is DGGITQSPKYLFRKEGQNVTLSCEQNLNHDAMYWYRQDPGQGLRLIYYSQIVNDFQKGDIAEGYSVSREKKESFPLTVTSAQKNPTAFYLCASKDGRTSSYNEQFFGPGTRLTVL.

The V and J genes are TRBV27 and TRBJ2-1; 15 positions match TRBD2. This CDR3 is built from 15 residues. Germline CDR1 MNHEY, CDR2 SMNVEV (reference sequence). After removal of 7 bases from V and 9 bases from J, the junction contained 7 bases not matched to a gene. In DNA form, the CDR3 reads TGTGCCAGCACCTTCGGACTAGCGGGAGGGGGTGAGCAGTTCTTC. Translation gives CASTFGLAGGGEQFF.

V gene TRBV10-1 combines with J gene TRBJ1-1, with no clear D. Trimming shortened V by 5 bases and J by 1 base, and 11 bases separated the two germline ends. The CDR3 is 14 amino acids. Germline assignment: CDR1 WNHNN and CDR2 SYGVQD (reference sequence). CDR3 bases: TGCGCCAGCAGTAGGACTAAAAAGAACACTGAAGCTTTCTTT. Translated: CASSRTKKNTEAFF.

The sample holds a few counts of this clone. This sequence joins TRBV5-6 and TRBJ2-7, with TRBD2 matching 10 bases. Germline CDR1 reads SGHDT; CDR2 reads YYEEEE. V shed 0 bases and J 4 bases; nucleotides not matched to a gene: 7. The CDR3 sequence is 16 residues long. CDR3 region: CASSLAGSGRLYEQYF. The DNA of the CDR3 is TGTGCCAGCAGCTTGGCCGGTAGCGGGAGGCTGTACGAGCAGTACTTC. The variable domain in full, with the rest retrieved from reference TRBV5-6 and TRBJ2-7, is DAGVTQSPTHLIKTRGQQVTLRCSPKSGHDTVSWYQQALGQGPQFIFQYYEEEERQRGNFPDRFSGHQFPNYSSELNVNALLLGDSALYLCASSLAGSGRLYEQYFGPGTRLTVT.

V and J are TRBV15 and TRBJ1-4; D is unclear. V was pared by 8 bases and J by 8 bases, with 18 bases between. Germline V gene lookup returns CDR1 LNHNV and CDR2 YYDKDF (reference sequence). This CDR3 has 14 residues. CDR3 loop: CATYPGRAKEKLFF. The CDR3 nucleotides read TGTGCCACCTACCCGGGGAGGGCCAAGGAAAAACTGTTTTTT.

The rearrangement links TRBV7-8 to TRBJ2-1, with 9 bases that match TRBD2. CDR1 and CDR2 from the germline V gene are SGHVS and FQNEAQ. Unmatched junction bases numbered 13, after V lost 5 bases and J lost 14 bases. This CDR3 is 14 amino acids long. The CDR3 region is CASSRGTPGLAEFF. CDR3 sequence (DNA): TGTGCCAGCAGCCGCGGGACACCGGGACTAGCTGAGTTCTTC.

V usage is TRBV27 and J usage is TRBJ2-3, with 7 bases identical to TRBD2. V gave up 2 bases and J gave up 4 bases; unmatched junction bases: 3. The CDR3 spans 14 residues. The germline gives CDR1 MNHEY, CDR2 SMNVEV (reference sequence). The CDR3 protein is CASSLGLAADTQYF. CDR3 DNA sequence: TGTGCCAGCAGTTTAGGGCTAGCGGCAGATACGCAGTATTTT.

This clone was observed a handful of times. V is TRBV24-1 and J is TRBJ1-2; TRBD1 matches at 8 bases. Trimming removed 7 bases from V and 3 bases from J; junction bases left unmatched: 3. Germline assignment: CDR1 KGHDR and CDR2 SFDVKD. This CDR3 has 13 amino acids. CDR3 in DNA: TGTGCCACCAGCGACAGGGGCGACTATGGCTACACCTTC. It specifies CATSDRGDYGYTF.

The gene calls are TRBV5-1 and TRBJ1-2, with 7 bases aligning to TRBD1. The V gene's germline CDR1 is SGHRS and CDR2 YFSETQ. The CDR3 consists of 15 residues. V shed 0 bases, J shed 5 bases, and the junction held 7 bases outside the gene matches. CDR3 sequence: CASSLVPGGQYGYTF. In DNA form, the CDR3 reads TGCGCCAGCAGCTTGGTTCCCGGGGGACAGTATGGCTACACCTTC.

This chain joins TRBV11-2 and TRBJ2-3; TRBD2 matches at 8 bases. Germline assignment: CDR1 SGHAT and CDR2 FQNNGV. The trim removed 6 bases at V and 2 bases at J, leaving 7 bases unmatched. The CDR3 is made up of 15 amino acids. CDR3: CASSVAGLLTDTQYF. As DNA, the CDR3 is TGTGCCAGCAGTGTAGCGGGACTTCTCACAGATACGCAGTATTTT.

The chain has TRBV27 and TRBJ1-6, with D unclear. The germline V gene has CDR1 MNHEY and CDR2 SMNVEV (reference sequence). This CDR3 is built from 14 residues. Trimming left V 8 bases short and J 2 bases short, with 10 bases between. CDR3 DNA sequence: TGTGCCAGCCAAGCGGGCACCTATAATTCACCCCTCCACTTT. Its protein product is CASQAGTYNSPLHF.

In its sample, this clone was seen once. The CDR3 sequence: CASTGTPSSYEQYF. The CDR3 nucleotides are TGTGCCAGCACCGGGACTCCTAGCTCCTACGAGCAGTACTTC. This chain links TRBV6-5 with TRBJ2-7; D may be TRBD2 (6 bases). V lost 7 bases and J 0 bases, leaving 13 bases between the germline ends. The germline V gene encodes CDR1 MNHEY and CDR2 SVGAGI. This CDR3 is 14 amino acids long.

In this sample, this clone turned up a few times. This rearrangement joins TRBV7-9 to TRBJ2-1; 10 bases are shared with TRBD2. The ends lost 1 base at V and 4 bases at J; junction bases unmatched: 7. The CDR3 is made up of 17 amino acids. Germline V gives CDR1 SEHNR, CDR2 FQNEAQ (reference sequence). The CDR3 region is CASSLDGLADPYNEQFF. CDR3 nucleotide sequence: TGTGCCAGCAGCTTAGATGGACTAGCGGACCCTTACAATGAGCAGTTCTTC.

This chain links TRBV7-6 with TRBJ2-7, with TRBD1 as a possible D gene (6 bases). Trimming left V 0 bases short and J 3 bases short, with 15 bases between. The CDR3 sequence is 16 residues long. Germline V lookup: CDR1 SGHVS, CDR2 FNYEAQ. The DNA for the CDR3 is TGTGCCAGCAGCTTAGCCCCGACAGGATCAAACTACGAGCAGTACTTC. Residues: CASSLAPTGSNYEQYF.